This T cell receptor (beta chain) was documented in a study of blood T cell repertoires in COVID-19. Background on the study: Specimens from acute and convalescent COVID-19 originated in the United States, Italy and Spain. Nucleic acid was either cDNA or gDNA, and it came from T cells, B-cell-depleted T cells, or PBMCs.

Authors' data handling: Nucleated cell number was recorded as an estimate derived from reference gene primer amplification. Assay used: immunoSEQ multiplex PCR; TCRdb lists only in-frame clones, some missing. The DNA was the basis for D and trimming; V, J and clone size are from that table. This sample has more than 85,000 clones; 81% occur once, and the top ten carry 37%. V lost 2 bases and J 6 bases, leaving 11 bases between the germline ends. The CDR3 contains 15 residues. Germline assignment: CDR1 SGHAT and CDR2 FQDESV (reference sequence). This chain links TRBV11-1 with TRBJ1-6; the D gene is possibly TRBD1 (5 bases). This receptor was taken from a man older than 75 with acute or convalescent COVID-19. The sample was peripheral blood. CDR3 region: CASSLSGTFNSPLHF. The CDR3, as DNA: TGTGCCAGCAGCTTATCCGGGACTTTTAATTCACCCCTCCACTTT. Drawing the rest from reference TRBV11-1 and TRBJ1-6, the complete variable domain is EAEVAQSPRYKITEKSQAVAFWCDPISGHATLYWYRQILGQGPELLVQFQDESVVDDSQLPKDRFSAERLKGVDSTLKIQPAELGDSAMYLCASSLSGTFNSPLHFGNGTRLTVT.